The TCR beta chain described here comes from a study of identical twins. General study findings and limits: High-abundance cord blood beta clonotypes had fewer insertions; memory repertoires showed none.

Every donor was a healthy Caucasian. A word on this clonotype: Antigen specificity is unknown.

J lost 1 base, V lost 1 base, and 9 bases had no gene match. The CDR3 covers 18 residues. In germline, CDR1 is DFQATT, CDR2 SNEGSKA (reference sequence). MiXCR, applied by TCRdb to the 5' RACE reads, yields one record per CDR3 protein. The top ten hold 4% to 5.5% of the sample, which has hundreds of thousands of distinct CDR3 sequences, about 20% seen once. This same sample was also taken into another study, of T cells expressing NK-cell markers. According to that study: With an anti-gamma-delta TCR antibody, sorting in several experiments was kept to alpha-beta TCR T cells.

The sequence was collected from a woman younger than 35 in good health. Sequencing was performed on PBMCs. V usage is TRBV20-1 and J usage is TRBJ2-1, with 11 nucleotides matching TRBD2. The CDR3 bases are TGCAGTGCTAGAGTACCCTCCGGGACTAGCGGATCCTACAATGAGCAGTTCTTC. Amino acids: CSARVPSGTSGSYNEQFF.